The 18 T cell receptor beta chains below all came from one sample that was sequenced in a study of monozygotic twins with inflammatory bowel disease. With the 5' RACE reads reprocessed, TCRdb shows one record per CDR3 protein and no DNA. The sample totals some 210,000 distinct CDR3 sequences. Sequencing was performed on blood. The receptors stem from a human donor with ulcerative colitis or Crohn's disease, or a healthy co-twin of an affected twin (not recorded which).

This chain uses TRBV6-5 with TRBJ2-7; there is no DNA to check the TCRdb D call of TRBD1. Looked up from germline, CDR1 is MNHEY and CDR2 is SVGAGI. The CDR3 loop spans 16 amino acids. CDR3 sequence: CASSYIKGGRDYEQYF.

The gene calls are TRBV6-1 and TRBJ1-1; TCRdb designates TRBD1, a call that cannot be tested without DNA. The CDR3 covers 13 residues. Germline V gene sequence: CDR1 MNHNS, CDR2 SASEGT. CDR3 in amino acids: CASASGQNTEAFF.

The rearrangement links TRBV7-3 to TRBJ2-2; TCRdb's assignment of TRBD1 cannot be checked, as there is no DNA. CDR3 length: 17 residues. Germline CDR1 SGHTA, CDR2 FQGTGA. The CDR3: CASSLDSRAIGVGELFF.

The CDR3 reads CASSLMVDTQYF. This chain links TRBV7-9 with TRBJ2-3. Per germline, CDR1 SEHNR and CDR2 FQNEAQ (reference sequence). The CDR3 covers 12 residues. Full variable domain (outside the CDR3, taken from reference TRBV7-9 and TRBJ2-3): DTGVSQNPRHKITKRGQNVTFRCDPISEHNRLYWYRQTLGQGPEFLTYFQNEAQLEKSRLLSDRFSAERPKGSFSTLEIQRTEQGDSAMYLCASSLMVDTQYFGPGTRLTVL.

CDR3: CSASRTATQQYF. The gene calls are TRBV20-1 and TRBJ2-7. The CDR3 loop spans 12 amino acids. Germline CDR1 reads DFQATT; CDR2 reads SNEGSKA (reference sequence).

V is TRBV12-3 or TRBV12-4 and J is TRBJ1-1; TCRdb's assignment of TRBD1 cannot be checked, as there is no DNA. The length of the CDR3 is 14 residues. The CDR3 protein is CASSLGTGRAEAFF.

The CDR3 loop is CASSLGLTTGTGELFF. The chain has TRBV5-1 and TRBJ2-2; TCRdb lists TRBD1, though no DNA is available to test this call. Germline CDR1 reads SGHRS; CDR2 reads YFSETQ. This CDR3 region has 16 residues.

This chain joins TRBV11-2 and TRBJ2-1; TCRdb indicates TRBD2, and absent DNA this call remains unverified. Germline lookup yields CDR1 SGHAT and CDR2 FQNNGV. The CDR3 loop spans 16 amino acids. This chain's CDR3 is CASSLDFLAGYNEQFF. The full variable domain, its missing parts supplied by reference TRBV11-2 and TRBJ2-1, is EAGVAQSPRYKIIEKRQSVAFWCNPISGHATLYWYQQILGQGPKLLIQFQNNGVVDDSQLPKDRFSAERLKGVDSTLKIQPAKLEDSAVYLCASSLDFLAGYNEQFFGPGTRLTVL.

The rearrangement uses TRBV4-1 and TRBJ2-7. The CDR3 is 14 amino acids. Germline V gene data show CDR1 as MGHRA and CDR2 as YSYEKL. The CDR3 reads CASSPVSFPYEQYF.

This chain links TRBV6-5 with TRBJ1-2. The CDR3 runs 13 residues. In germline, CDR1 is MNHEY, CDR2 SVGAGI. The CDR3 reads CASSYSAWRGYTF.

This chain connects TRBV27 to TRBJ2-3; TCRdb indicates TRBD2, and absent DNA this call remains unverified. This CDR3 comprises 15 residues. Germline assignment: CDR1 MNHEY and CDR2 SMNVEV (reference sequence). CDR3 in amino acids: CASTGLAGAEDTQYF.

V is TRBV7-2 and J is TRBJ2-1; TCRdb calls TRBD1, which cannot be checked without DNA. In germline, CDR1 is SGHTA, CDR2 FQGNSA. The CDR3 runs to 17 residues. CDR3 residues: CASSLAPGTGFYNEQFF.

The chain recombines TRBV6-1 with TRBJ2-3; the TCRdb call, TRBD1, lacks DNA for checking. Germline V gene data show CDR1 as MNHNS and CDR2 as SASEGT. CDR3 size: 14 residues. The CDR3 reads CASRSTNPPDTQYF.

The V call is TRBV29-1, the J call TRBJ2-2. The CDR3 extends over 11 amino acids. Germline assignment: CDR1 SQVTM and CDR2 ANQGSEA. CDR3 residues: CSGGHTGELFF.

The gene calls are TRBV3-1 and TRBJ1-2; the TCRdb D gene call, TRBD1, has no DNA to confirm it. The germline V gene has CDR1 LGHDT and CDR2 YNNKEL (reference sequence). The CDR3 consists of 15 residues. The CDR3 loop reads CASSQDRGLDYGYTF.

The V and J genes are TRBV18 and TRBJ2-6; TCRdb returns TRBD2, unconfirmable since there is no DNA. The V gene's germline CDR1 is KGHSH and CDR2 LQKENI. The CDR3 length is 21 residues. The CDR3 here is CASSPNQGTNVGLSGANVLTF.

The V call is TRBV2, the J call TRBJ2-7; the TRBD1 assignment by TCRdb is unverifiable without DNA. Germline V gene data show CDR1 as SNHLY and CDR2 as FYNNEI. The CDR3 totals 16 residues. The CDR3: CASSESIGGIPYEQYF.

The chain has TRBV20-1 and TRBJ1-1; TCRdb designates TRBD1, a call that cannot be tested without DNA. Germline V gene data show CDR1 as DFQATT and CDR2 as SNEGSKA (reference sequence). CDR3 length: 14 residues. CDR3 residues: CSARMRGARTEAFF.